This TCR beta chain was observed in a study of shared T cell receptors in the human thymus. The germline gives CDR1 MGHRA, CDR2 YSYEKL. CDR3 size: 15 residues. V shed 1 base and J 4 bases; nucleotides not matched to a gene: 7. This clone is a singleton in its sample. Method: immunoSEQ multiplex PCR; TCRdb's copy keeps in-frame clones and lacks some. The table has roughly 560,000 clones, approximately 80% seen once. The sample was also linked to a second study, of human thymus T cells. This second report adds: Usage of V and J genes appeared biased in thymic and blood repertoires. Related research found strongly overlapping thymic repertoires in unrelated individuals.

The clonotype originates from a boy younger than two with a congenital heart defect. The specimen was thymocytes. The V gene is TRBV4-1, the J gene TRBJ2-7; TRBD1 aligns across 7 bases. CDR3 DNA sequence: TGCGCCAGCAGCCAAGGACAGGGAAGTGGGTACGAGCAGTACTTC. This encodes CASSQGQGSGYEQYF.